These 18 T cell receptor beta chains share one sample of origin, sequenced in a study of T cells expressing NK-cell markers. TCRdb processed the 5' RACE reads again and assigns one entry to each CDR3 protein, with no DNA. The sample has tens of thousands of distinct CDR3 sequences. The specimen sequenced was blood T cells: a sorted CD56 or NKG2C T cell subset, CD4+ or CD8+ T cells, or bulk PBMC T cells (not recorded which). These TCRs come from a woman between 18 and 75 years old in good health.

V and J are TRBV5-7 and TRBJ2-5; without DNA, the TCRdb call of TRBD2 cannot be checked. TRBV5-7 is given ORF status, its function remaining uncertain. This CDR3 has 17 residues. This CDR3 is CASSMGLAGPRQETQYF.

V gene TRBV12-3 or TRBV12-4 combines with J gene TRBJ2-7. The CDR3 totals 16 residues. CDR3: CASSFGFTRMKYEQYF.

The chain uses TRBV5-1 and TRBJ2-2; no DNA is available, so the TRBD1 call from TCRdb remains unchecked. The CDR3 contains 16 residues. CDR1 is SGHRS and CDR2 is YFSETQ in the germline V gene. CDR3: CASSLEGTEYTGELFF.

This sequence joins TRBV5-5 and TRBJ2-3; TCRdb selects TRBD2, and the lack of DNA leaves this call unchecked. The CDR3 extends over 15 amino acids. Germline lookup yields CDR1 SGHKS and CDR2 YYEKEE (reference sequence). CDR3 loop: CASSETGDFADTQYF. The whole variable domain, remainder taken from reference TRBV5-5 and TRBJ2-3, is DAGVTQSPTHLIKTRGQQVTLRCSPISGHKSVSWYQQVLGQGPQFIFQYYEKEERGRGNFPDRFSARQFPNYSSELNVNALLLGDSALYLCASSETGDFADTQYFGPGTRLTVL.

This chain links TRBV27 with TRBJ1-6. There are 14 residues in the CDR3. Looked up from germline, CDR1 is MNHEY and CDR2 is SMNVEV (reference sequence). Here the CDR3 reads CASSLAQLNSPLHF.

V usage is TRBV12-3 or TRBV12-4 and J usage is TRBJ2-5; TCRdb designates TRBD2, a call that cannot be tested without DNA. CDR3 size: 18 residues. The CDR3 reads CASSLGPLAGDEQETQYF.

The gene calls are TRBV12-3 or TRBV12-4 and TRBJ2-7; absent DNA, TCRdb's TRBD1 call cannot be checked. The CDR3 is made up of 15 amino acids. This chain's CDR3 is CASSLGTGAMYEQYF.

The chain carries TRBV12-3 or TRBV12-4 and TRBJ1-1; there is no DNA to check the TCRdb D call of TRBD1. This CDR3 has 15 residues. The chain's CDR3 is CASSFPQGTGAEAFF.

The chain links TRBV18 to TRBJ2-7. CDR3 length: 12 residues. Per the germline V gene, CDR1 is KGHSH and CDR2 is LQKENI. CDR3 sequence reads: CASSPTAYEQYF.

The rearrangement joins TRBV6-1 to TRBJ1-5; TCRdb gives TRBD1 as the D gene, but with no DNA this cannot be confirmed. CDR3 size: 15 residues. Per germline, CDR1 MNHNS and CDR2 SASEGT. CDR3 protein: CASTERTERNQPQHF.

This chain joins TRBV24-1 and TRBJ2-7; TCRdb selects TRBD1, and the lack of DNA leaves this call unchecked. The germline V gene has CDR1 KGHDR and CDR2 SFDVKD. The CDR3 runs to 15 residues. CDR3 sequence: CAMGKEGQNSYEQYF.

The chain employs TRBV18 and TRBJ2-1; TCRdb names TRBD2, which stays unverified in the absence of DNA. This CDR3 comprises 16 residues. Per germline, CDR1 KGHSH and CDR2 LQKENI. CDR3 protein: CASSPGVAGLYNEQFF.

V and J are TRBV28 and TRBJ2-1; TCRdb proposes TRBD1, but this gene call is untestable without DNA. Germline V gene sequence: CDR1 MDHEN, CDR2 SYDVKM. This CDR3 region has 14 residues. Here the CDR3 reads CASSLSGTINEQFF.

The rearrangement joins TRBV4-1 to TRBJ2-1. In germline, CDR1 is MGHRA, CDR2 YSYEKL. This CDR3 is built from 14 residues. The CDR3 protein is CASRTGSSYNEQFF.

CDR3: CASNHFGGAPNSEQYF. J is TRBJ2-7 and V is TRBV27; TCRdb indicates TRBD1, and absent DNA this call remains unverified. Germline CDR1 is MNHEY and CDR2 is SMNVEV (reference sequence). The CDR3 spans 16 residues.

CDR3 amino acids: CASSPRQGQETQYF. V gene TRBV7-8 combines with J gene TRBJ2-5; TCRdb selects TRBD1, and the lack of DNA leaves this call unchecked. The CDR3 loop spans 14 amino acids. Looked up from germline, CDR1 is SGHVS and CDR2 is FQNEAQ. Looking up the rest from reference TRBV7-8 and TRBJ2-5 gives the full variable domain: GAGVSQSPRYKVAKRGQDVALRCDPISGHVSLFWYQQALGQGPEFLTYFQNEAQLDKSGLPSDRFFAERPEGSVSTLKIQRTQQEDSAVYLCASSPRQGQETQYFGPGTRLLVL.

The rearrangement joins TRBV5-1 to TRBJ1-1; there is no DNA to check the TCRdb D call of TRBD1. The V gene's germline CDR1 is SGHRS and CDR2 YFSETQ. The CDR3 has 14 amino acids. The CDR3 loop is CASSEDTGTTEAFF. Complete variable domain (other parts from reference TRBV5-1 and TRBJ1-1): KAGVTQTPRYLIKTRGQQVTLSCSPISGHRSVSWYQQTPGQGLQFLFEYFSETQRNKGNFPGRFSGRQFSNSRSEMNVSTLELGDSALYLCASSEDTGTTEAFFGQGTRLTVV.

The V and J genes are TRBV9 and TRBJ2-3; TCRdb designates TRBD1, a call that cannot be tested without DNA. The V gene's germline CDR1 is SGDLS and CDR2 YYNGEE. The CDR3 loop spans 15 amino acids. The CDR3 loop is CASTPGQTSTDTQYF.